The text below deals with one TCR beta chain. Its antigen remains unknown. The germline V gene encodes CDR1 MDHEN and CDR2 SYDVKM. This CDR3 comprises 14 residues. These data originate in a study of CXCR3-negative and CXCR3-positive naive CD8 T cells. Through 5' RACE with UMI labels, the TRB cDNA libraries were prepared. No DNA is given; TCRdb re-called the 5' RACE reads and lists each CDR3 protein once. The sample table includes 100,000 to 150,000 distinct CDR3 sequences. Study-wide findings and caveats: No difference in surface CD5 was seen between naive subsets, and TCR strength was inferred from TRB CDR3 properties. Naive cells positive for CXCR3 carried more hydrophobic TRB CDR3s than CXCR3-negative ones. Much lower diversity was found in memory CD8+ cells, while both naive subsets had comparably high diversity.

This chain connects TRBV28 to TRBJ2-7; lacking DNA, the TRBD1 call made by TCRdb goes unchecked. The receptor comes from a human donor in good health. Some clones in this sample may be carry-over from other donors' samples. Sequencing was performed on naive CXCR3- CD8+ T cells from blood. The subset denotes: CD45RO-CCR7+CD27+CD95- naive CD8+ T cells lacking CXCR3 (TNR3-). CDR3 region: CASSLTGTGGEQYF.